The clone carrying this T cell receptor beta chain was observed a handful of times. CDR3 length equals 19 residues. The germline CDR1 and CDR2 sequences are MRHNA and SNTAGT. V dropped 2 bases and J dropped 1 base, with 23 bases sitting between them. PCR employed 60 Vbeta and 13 Jbeta primers. Per the authors' pipeline: As a later analysis found, there were 80 million or so unique TCR beta chains, of which around 10 million were shared. Sequencing used immunoSEQ multiplex PCR; TCRdb keeps in-frame clones, though not all of them. From that table come the V and J calls and clone size; the DNA was used to work out D and trimming. The sample consists of 110,000 or so clones, over 70% of them appearing once. This entry belongs to a study of cytomegalovirus exposure and HLA in healthy donors. At the level of the study: HLA-typed donors were the source of around 85 million unique TCRs held in an early data release.

Sequenced material: PBMCs. This sequence was found in a middle-aged woman in good health and CMV-seropositive. The chain uses TRBV6-4 and TRBJ2-5; D might be TRBD1 (6 bases). The CDR3: CASSDLLDPRGQVQETQYF. In DNA form, the CDR3 reads TGTGCCAGCAGTGACCTACTTGATCCTAGGGGACAAGTCCAAGAGACCCAGTACTTC.